One sample yielded the 8 T cell receptor beta chains listed below, sequenced in a study of blood T cell repertoires in COVID-19. Some clones are missing from TCRdb's copy, which holds only in-frame ones; the method was immunoSEQ multiplex PCR. The sample includes about 36,000 clones, around four fifths of them seen just once. Sequenced: peripheral blood. Every receptor here comes from a human donor in a cohort sampled during active COVID-19.

The rearrangement uses TRBV10-3 and TRBJ1-5, with 8 bases that match TRBD1. This CDR3 contains 14 residues. The V segment lost 2 bases and the J segment 8 bases; nucleotides outside the gene matches: 5. Germline V gives CDR1 ENHRY, CDR2 SYGVKD. The CDR3 is CAISEDRGGKPQHF. The CDR3 bases are TGTGCCATCAGTGAGGACAGGGGAGGAAAGCCCCAGCATTTT.

The chain links TRBV30 to TRBJ2-3, with TRBD2 as a possible D gene (6 bases). The V gene lost 3 bases and the J gene lost 4 bases, with 8 bases spanning the gap. Germline-derived CDR1 and CDR2 are GTSNPN and SVGIG (reference sequence). The CDR3 runs to 12 residues. The CDR3 DNA follows: TGTGCCTGGAGGGGGGGATCAGATACGCAGTATTTT. This gives the protein CAWRGGSDTQYF.

The chain has TRBV3-1 (or the pseudogene TRBV3-2) and TRBJ2-5; TRBD1 is a possible D gene (6 bases). Trimming stripped 3 bases from V and 1 base from J, with 15 bases between. This CDR3 contains 16 residues. CDR1 LGHDT and CDR2 YNNKEL come from the germline V gene (reference sequence). The CDR3 loop reads CASSHLGQGTQETQYF. As DNA, the CDR3 is TGTGCCAGCAGCCATCTCGGGCAGGGGACCCAAGAGACCCAGTACTTC.

The chain links TRBV4-3 to TRBJ2-6, with a tentative D call TRBD1 (5 bases). V was trimmed by 1 base and J by 0 bases, leaving 19 bases between them. Germline values: CDR1 LGHNA, CDR2 YSLEER. This CDR3 contains 20 residues. The CDR3 loop is CASSQGGAGSVLSGANVLTF. The DNA of the CDR3 is TGCGCCAGCAGCCAAGGTGGTGCAGGGTCAGTTCTCTCTGGGGCCAACGTCCTGACTTTC.

About this clone itself: The sample carries other DNA sequences with the same CDR3. The gene calls are TRBV12-3 or TRBV12-4 and TRBJ2-1; 8 nucleotides agree with TRBD2. The junction had 4 bases not matched to a gene; V was cut back by 10 bases and J by 5 bases. CDR3 length: 12 residues. CDR3: CATGGANNEQFF. As DNA, the CDR3 is TGTGCCACCGGGGGGGCGAACAATGAGCAGTTCTTC.

The chain uses TRBV5-4 and TRBJ2-1; 9 nucleotides match TRBD2. Trimming took 5 bases from V and 6 from J; bases not matched to a gene: 15. The CDR3 runs 17 residues. Germline V gene data show CDR1 as SGHNT and CDR2 as YYREEE (reference sequence). The CDR3 DNA sequence: TGTGCCAGCAGGGATTGGACGAGTCTAGCGGGGTTCAATGAGCAGTTCTTC. It specifies CASRDWTSLAGFNEQFF.

The chain employs TRBV20-1 and TRBJ1-2, with a tentative D call TRBD1 (6 bases). Germline V lookup: CDR1 DFQATT, CDR2 SNEGSKA (reference sequence). The CDR3 spans 11 residues. Trimming cost V 5 bases and J 5 bases, with 9 bases left between them. CDR3 coding DNA: TGCAGTGCTTCGGACAGTTATGGCTACACCTTC. This codes for CSASDSYGYTF.

The V gene is TRBV19, the J gene TRBJ2-3; no clear D. The CDR3 is 14 amino acids. Germline loops: CDR1 LNHDA, CDR2 SQIVND (reference sequence). V lost 3 bases to trimming and J lost 6 bases, with 13 bases between them. The CDR3 spells CASSIAALLDTQYF. The CDR3 DNA reads TGTGCCAGTAGTATCGCGGCTCTTCTGGATACGCAGTATTTT.